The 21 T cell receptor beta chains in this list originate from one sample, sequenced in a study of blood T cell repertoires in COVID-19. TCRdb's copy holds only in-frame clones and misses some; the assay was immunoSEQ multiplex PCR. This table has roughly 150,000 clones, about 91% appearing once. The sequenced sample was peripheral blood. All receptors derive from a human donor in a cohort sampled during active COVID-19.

The CDR3 coding sequence is TGTGCCAGCAGCCAAGTCTCGGGACAGGGTGAAGCTTTCTTT. Its translation: CASSQVSGQGEAFF. This rearrangement joins TRBV3-1 (or the pseudogene TRBV3-2) to TRBJ1-1, with 9 bases lining up with TRBD1. This CDR3 contains 14 residues. Germline values: CDR1 LGHDT, CDR2 YNNKEL (reference sequence). V gave up 1 base and J gave up 7 bases; unmatched junction bases: 4.

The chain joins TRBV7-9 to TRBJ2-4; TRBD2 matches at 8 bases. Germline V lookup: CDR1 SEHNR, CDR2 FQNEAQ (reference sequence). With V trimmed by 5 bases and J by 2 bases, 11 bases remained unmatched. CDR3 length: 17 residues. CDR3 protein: CASSHRRTSNTKNIQYF. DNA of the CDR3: TGTGCCAGCAGCCACAGAAGGACTAGCAATACCAAAAACATTCAGTACTTC.

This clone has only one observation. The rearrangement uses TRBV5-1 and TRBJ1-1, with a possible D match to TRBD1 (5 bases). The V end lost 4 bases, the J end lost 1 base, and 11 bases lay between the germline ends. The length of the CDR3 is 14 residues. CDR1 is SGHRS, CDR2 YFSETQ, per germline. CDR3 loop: CASSAGRGNTEAFF. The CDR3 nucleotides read TGCGCCAGCAGCGCCGGAAGGGGGAACACTGAAGCTTTCTTT.

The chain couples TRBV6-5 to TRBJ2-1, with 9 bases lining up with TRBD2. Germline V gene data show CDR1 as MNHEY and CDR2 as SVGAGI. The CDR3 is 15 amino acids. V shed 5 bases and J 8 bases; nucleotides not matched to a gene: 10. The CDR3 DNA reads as TGTGCCAGCAGTCCACTGGCGGGGGGGGGCGATGAGCAGTTCTTC. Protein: CASSPLAGGGDEQFF.

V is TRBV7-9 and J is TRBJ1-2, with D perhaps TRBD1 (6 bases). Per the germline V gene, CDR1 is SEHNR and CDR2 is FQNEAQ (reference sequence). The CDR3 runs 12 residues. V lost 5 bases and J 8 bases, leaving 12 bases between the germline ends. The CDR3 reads CASSRDMGGYTF. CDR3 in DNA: TGTGCCAGCAGCCGGGACATGGGAGGCTACACCTTC.

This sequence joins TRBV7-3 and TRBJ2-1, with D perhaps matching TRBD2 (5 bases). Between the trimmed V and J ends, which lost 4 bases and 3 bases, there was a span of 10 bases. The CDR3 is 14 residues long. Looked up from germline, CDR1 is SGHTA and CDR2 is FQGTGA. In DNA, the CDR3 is TGTGCCAGCAGCTCCCTCGGGAACTACAATGAGCAGTTCTTC. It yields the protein CASSSLGNYNEQFF.

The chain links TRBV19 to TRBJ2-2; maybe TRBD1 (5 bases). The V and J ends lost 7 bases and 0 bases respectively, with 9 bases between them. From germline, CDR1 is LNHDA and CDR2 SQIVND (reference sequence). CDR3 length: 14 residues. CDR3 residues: CASIRVANTGELFF. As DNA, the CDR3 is TGTGCCAGTATCAGGGTGGCGAACACCGGGGAGCTGTTTTTT. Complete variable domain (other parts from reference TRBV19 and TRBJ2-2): DGGITQSPKYLFRKEGQNVTLSCEQNLNHDAMYWYRQDPGQGLRLIYYSQIVNDFQKGDIAEGYSVSREKKESFPLTVTSAQKNPTAFYLCASIRVANTGELFFGEGSRLTVL.

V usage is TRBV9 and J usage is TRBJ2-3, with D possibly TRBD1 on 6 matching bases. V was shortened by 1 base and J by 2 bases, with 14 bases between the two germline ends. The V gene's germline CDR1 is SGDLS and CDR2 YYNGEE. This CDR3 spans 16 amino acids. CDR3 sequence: CASSVLQGRDTDTQYF. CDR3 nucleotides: TGTGCCAGCAGCGTACTACAGGGCAGGGACACAGATACGCAGTATTTT.

CDR3 sequence reads: CASSQNGGATDTQYF. As DNA, the CDR3 is TGTGCCAGCAGCCAAAACGGGGGGGCGACAGATACGCAGTATTTT. This chain links TRBV3-1 (or the pseudogene TRBV3-2) with TRBJ2-3; TRBD2 matches at 8 bases. The V and J ends lost 2 bases and 3 bases, in that order; junction bases with no gene match: 4. The CDR3 contains 15 residues. CDR1 is LGHDT, CDR2 YNNKEL, per germline (reference sequence).

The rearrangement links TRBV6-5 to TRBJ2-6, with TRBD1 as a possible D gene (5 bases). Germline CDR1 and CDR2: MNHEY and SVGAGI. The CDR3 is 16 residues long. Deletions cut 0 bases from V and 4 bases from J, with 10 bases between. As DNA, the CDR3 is TGTGCCAGCAGTTACTCGAAGGGGTCCGGGGCCAACGTCCTGACTTTC. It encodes CASSYSKGSGANVLTF.

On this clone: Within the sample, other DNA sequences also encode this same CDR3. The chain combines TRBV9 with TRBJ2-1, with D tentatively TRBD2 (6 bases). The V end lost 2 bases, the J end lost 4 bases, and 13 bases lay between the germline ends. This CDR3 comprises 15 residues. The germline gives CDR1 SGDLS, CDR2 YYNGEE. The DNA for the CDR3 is TGTGCCAGCAGCGTGTCCGGGGGTTCGTACAATGAGCAGTTCTTC. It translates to CASSVSGGSYNEQFF.

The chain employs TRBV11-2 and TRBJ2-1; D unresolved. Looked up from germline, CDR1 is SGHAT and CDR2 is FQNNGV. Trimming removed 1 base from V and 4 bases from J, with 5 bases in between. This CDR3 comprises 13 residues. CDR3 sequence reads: CASSLVRYNEQFF. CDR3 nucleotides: TGTGCCAGCAGCTTAGTCAGGTACAATGAGCAGTTCTTC.

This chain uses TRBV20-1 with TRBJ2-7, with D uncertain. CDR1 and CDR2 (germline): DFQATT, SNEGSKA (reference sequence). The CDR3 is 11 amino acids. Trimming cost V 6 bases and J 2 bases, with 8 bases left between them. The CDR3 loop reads CSAAKTYEQYF. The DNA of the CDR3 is TGCAGTGCAGCGAAGACCTACGAGCAGTACTTC.

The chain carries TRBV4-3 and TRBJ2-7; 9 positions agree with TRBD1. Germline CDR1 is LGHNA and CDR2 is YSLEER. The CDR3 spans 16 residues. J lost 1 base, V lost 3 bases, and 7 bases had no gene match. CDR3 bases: TGCGCCAGCAGCCAGTCGGCCGGGACAGGGTCCTACGAGCAGTACTTC. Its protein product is CASSQSAGTGSYEQYF.

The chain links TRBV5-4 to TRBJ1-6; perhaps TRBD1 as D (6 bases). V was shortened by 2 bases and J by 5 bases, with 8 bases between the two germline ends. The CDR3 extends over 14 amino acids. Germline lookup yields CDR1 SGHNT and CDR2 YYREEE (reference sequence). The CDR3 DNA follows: TGTGCCAGCAGCTTCCGGGACAATAATTCACCCCTCCACTTT. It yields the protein CASSFRDNNSPLHF.

CDR3 coding DNA: TGCGCCAGCAGCTTAACGTCTAGCGGGGGGTTTAGTGTAGCGCAGTATTTT. It translates to CASSLTSSGGFSVAQYF. This chain joins TRBV5-1 and TRBJ2-3; 11 positions agree with TRBD2. This CDR3 spans 17 amino acids. Looked up from germline, CDR1 is SGHRS and CDR2 is YFSETQ. V was clipped by 2 bases and J by 10 bases; unmatched bases: 15.

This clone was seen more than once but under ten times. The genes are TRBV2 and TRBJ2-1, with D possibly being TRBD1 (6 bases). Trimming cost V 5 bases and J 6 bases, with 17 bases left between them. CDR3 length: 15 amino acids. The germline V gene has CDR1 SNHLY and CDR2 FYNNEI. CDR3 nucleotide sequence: TGTGCCAGCAGTCTAACAGGGAATGGCTTCAATGAGCAGTTCTTC. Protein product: CASSLTGNGFNEQFF.

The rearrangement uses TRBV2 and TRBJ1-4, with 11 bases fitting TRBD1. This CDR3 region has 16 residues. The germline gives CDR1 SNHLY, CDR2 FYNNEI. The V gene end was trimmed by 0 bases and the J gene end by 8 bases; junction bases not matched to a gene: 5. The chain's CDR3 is CASSEARTGGDEKLFF. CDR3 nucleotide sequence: TGTGCCAGCAGTGAAGCCAGGACAGGGGGCGACGAAAAACTGTTTTTT.

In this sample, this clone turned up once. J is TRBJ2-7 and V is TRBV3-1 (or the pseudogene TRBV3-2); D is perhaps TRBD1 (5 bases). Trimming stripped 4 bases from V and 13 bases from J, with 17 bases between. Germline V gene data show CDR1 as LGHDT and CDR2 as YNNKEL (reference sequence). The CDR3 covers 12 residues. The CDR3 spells CASSPWGRHRYF. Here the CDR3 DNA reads TGTGCCAGCAGCCCGTGGGGCCGCCACCGTTACTTC.

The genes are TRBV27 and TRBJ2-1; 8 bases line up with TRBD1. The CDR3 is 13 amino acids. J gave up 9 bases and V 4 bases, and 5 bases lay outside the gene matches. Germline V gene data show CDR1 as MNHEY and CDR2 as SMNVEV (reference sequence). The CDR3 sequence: CASSSHGQGEQFF. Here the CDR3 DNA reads TGTGCCAGCAGTTCCCACGGACAGGGTGAGCAGTTCTTC.

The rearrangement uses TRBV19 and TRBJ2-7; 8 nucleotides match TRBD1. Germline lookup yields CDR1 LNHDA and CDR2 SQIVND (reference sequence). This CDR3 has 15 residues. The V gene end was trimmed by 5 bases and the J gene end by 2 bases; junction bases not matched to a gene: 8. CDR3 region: CASSPRDRRTYEQYF. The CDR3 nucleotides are TGTGCCAGTAGTCCCCGGGACAGGAGAACCTACGAGCAGTACTTC. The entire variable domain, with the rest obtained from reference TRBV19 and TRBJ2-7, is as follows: DGGITQSPKYLFRKEGQNVTLSCEQNLNHDAMYWYRQDPGQGLRLIYYSQIVNDFQKGDIAEGYSVSREKKESFPLTVTSAQKNPTAFYLCASSPRDRRTYEQYFGPGTRLTVT.